This T cell receptor (beta chain) was sequenced in a study of cytomegalovirus exposure and HLA in healthy donors. Study overall: HLA-typed donors contributed some 85 million unique TCRs, which were held in an early data release.

Researchers ran the PCR with 60 Vbeta and 13 Jbeta primers. TCRdb keeps only in-frame clones here, not all; method: immunoSEQ multiplex PCR. The data contain some 150,000 clones, around 80% of them singletons. CDR3 length: 15 amino acids. Germline V gene sequence: CDR1 SGHDT, CDR2 YYEEEE. The TCR sequence derives from a female donor in good health and CMV-seropositive. This chain uses TRBV5-6 with TRBJ2-5; D is possibly TRBD2 (5 bases). The J call may be wrong; the DNA end is better matched by TRBJ2-7. Sequenced: PBMCs. The CDR3 DNA is TGTGCCAGCAGCTTGGGAGGAGGCGGAACCTACGAGCAGTACTTC. Its protein is CASSLGGGGTYEQYF.